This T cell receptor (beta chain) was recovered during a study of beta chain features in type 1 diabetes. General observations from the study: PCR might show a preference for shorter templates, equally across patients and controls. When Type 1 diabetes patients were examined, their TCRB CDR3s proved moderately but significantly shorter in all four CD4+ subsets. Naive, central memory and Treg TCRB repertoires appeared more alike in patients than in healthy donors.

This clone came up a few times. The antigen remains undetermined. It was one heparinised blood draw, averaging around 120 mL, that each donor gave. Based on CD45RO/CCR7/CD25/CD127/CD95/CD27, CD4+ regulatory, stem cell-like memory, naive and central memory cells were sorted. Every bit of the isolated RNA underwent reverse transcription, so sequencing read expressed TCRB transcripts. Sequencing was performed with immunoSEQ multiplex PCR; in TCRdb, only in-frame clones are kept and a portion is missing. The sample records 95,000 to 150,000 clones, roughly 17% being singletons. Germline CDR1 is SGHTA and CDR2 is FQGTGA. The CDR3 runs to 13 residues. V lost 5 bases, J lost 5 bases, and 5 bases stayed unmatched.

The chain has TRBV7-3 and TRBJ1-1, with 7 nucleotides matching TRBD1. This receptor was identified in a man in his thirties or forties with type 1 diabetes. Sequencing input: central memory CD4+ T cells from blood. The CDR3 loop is CASSQTGRTEAFF. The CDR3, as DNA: TGTGCCAGCAGCCAGACAGGGAGAACTGAAGCTTTCTTT.